These 5 T cell receptor beta chains came from one sample sequenced in a study of neurological immune-mediated disorders. TCRdb analysed the 5' RACE reads with MiXCR anew, one entry per CDR3 protein. This sample has about 53,000 distinct CDR3 sequences, with approximately 16% found just once. Sequenced material: PBMCs. All receptors come from a man aged 55 to 70 in good health.

This clonotype has a count of ten or more. This chain uses TRBV12-3 or TRBV12-4 with TRBJ2-1; weak D call: TRBD2 (6 bases). The CDR3 sequence is 15 residues long. Trimming pared 5 bases from V and 4 bases from J, leaving 15 bases between. This CDR3 is CASSPRGSGYNEQFF. The CDR3 DNA follows: TGTGCCAGCAGTCCTCGGGGAAGCGGGTACAATGAGCAGTTCTTC.

This clonotype has more than one count but fewer than ten. The J gene is TRBJ2-2, the V gene TRBV5-5; D not resolved. V gave up 5 bases and J gave up 5 bases, with 7 bases separating them. Germline CDR1 reads SGHKS; CDR2 reads YYEKEE (reference sequence). The CDR3 consists of 12 residues. The CDR3 region is CASSLSTGELFF. In DNA, the CDR3 is TGTGCCAGCAGTCTTTCTACCGGGGAGCTGTTTTTT.

A single count supports this clonotype. V is TRBV5-6 and J is TRBJ2-1; no firm D call. Germline values: CDR1 SGHDT, CDR2 YYEEEE. V lost 0 bases and J lost 4, with 8 bases in between. This CDR3 has 14 residues. CDR3 sequence (DNA): TGTGCCAGCAGCTTGGTGCGGCTATACAATGAGCAGTTCTTC. It translates to CASSLVRLYNEQFF.

This clonotype came up many times. The rearrangement uses TRBV7-2 and TRBJ1-5, with unresolved D. V lost 5 bases and J lost 3, with 11 bases in between. The CDR3 runs to 14 residues. Germline values: CDR1 SGHTA, CDR2 FQGNSA. DNA of the CDR3: TGTGCCAGCAGCGAGCGGTCCTACAATCAGCCCCAGCATTTT. It encodes CASSERSYNQPQHF.

This clonotype came up many times. V gene TRBV5-1 combines with J gene TRBJ2-5; 10 bases are a match to TRBD2. The ends lost 2 bases at V and 4 bases at J; junction bases unmatched: 2. This CDR3 is 14 amino acids long. The germline gives CDR1 SGHRS, CDR2 YFSETQ. This chain's CDR3 is CASSFRLAGETQYF. CDR3 sequence (DNA): TGCGCCAGCAGCTTTAGACTAGCGGGAGAGACCCAGTACTTC.